Presented here are 15 T cell receptor beta chains from one specimen sequenced in a study of T cells in Graves' hyperthyroidism and ophthalmopathy. Researchers amplified the TCR beta CDR3 regions from RNA transcripts. HTBI primers drove first-round RT-PCR of the TCR CDR3. TCRdb passed the multiplex PCR reads through MiXCR, listing each CDR3 protein once. The data show about 270,000 distinct CDR3 sequences, with roughly 22% seen just once and about 60% held by the top ten. Sequencing was carried out using blood. The receptor source for this set is a young man with Graves' ophthalmopathy.

As concerns this clonotype: A much more abundant neighbour one base away suggests this may be a read error. The chain has TRBV27 and TRBJ1-1, with TRBD1 matching 9 bases. The CDR3 is 15 residues long. Germline V gene lookup returns CDR1 MNHEY and CDR2 SMNVEV (reference sequence). The CDR3: CASSLLGTGNTGAFF. The CDR3 coding sequence is TGTGCCAGCAGTTTACTGGGGACAGGGAACACTGGAGCTTTCTTT.

The V gene is TRBV6-1, the J gene TRBJ2-5, with 8 nucleotides matching TRBD2. CDR3 length: 16 residues. CDR1 and CDR2 (germline): MNHNS, SASEGT. Unmatched junction bases numbered 11, after V lost 7 bases and J lost 1 base. The CDR3 nucleotides read TGTGCCAGCACGGGGGGGGGGCGAGGAACCCAAGAGACCCAGTACTTC. Translating gives CASTGGGRGTQETQYF.

This clonotype was seen ten or more times. The chain couples TRBV7-2 to TRBJ1-1; no clear D. V was clipped by 0 bases and J by 3 bases, with 5 bases between them. Germline CDR1 reads SGHTA; CDR2 reads FQGNSA. The CDR3 spans 13 residues. CDR3 loop: CASSLADYTEAFF. CDR3 DNA: TGTGCCAGCAGCTTAGCGGACTACACTGAAGCTTTCTTT.

This chain uses TRBV12-3 or TRBV12-4 with TRBJ2-1, with no clear D. CDR3 size: 13 residues. Trimming removed 6 bases from V and 6 bases from J, with 12 bases in between. CDR3 coding DNA: TGTGCCAGCAGCCCAGCTACCGCCAATGAGCAGTTCTTC. This encodes CASSPATANEQFF.

The genes are TRBV28 and TRBJ1-1; 9 bases are shared with TRBD1. The CDR3 loop spans 15 amino acids. Trimming cost V 5 bases and J 6 bases; bases outside gene matches: 10. Germline V CDR1 and CDR2: MDHEN, SYDVKM. The CDR3 protein is CASSAPGQGLPEAFF. In nucleotides, the CDR3 is TGTGCCAGCAGTGCTCCGGGACAGGGTTTACCTGAAGCTTTCTTT.

Comment on this clonotype: One end of the junction varies from germline; a read error may be responsible. CDR3 amino acids: CVSSPQGATYTEAFF. The CDR3 DNA sequence: TGTGTCAGCAGCCCACAGGGGGCGACGTACACTGAAGCTTTCTTT. The chain is built from TRBV7-9 and TRBJ1-1; TRBD1 matches 9 bases. Germline V gene lookup returns CDR1 SEHNR and CDR2 FQNEAQ (reference sequence). This CDR3 is 15 amino acids long.

This clonotype was counted a few times. This chain links TRBV19 with TRBJ2-1; D not certain. Trimming removed 9 bases from V and 6 bases from J, with 12 bases in between. Per the germline V gene, CDR1 is LNHDA and CDR2 is SQIVND (reference sequence). CDR3 size: 12 residues. CDR3 DNA sequence: TGTGCCAGCAGCCCGCATGGCAATGAGCAGTTCTTC. Translated: CASSPHGNEQFF.

This clonotype has more than one count but fewer than ten. The chain joins TRBV7-3 to TRBJ2-3, with D perhaps TRBD1 (5 bases). V was shortened by 2 bases and J by 5 bases, with 11 bases between the two germline ends. The CDR3 sequence is 14 residues long. The germline V gene has CDR1 SGHTA and CDR2 FQGTGA. The CDR3 DNA sequence: TGTGCCAGCAGCTTATTGGGGCCGGGAGATACGCAGTATTTT. Protein sequence: CASSLLGPGDTQYF.

V is TRBV10-3 and J is TRBJ1-6, with a weak D call TRBD1 (5 bases). Trimming stripped 6 bases from V and 4 bases from J, with 7 bases between. Looked up from germline, CDR1 is ENHRY and CDR2 is SYGVKD. This CDR3 spans 13 amino acids. The CDR3: CAIRTEYNSPLHF. The CDR3 DNA is TGTGCCATCAGGACAGAATATAATTCACCCCTCCACTTT.

The rearrangement joins TRBV6-5 to TRBJ2-6, with D unclear. The germline V gene has CDR1 MNHEY and CDR2 SVGAGI. CDR3 length: 14 residues. Deletions cut 4 bases from V and 6 bases from J, with 10 bases between. The CDR3 here is CASSSSDKANVLTF. The CDR3 DNA follows: TGTGCCAGCAGTTCCTCCGACAAGGCCAACGTCCTGACTTTC.

This chain connects TRBV5-5 to TRBJ2-7, with 13 bases that match TRBD2. CDR1 and CDR2 (germline): SGHKS, YYEKEE (reference sequence). V dropped 1 base and J dropped 4; count of bases not matched to a gene: 8. The CDR3 extends over 17 amino acids. The CDR3 region has the DNA TGTGCCAGCAGCTTGTTTTTACGGACTAGCGGGAGTTACGAGCAGTACTTC. This translates into CASSLFLRTSGSYEQYF.

The CDR3: CAISEYGGQGRAFF. CDR3 nucleotide sequence: TGTGCCATCAGTGAGTATGGGGGACAGGGTCGCGCTTTCTTT. The V call is TRBV10-3, the J call TRBJ1-1; 9 nucleotides agree with TRBD1. Germline V lookup: CDR1 ENHRY, CDR2 SYGVKD. V shed 1 base, J shed 11 bases, and the junction held 8 bases outside the gene matches. The CDR3 sequence is 14 residues long.

This clonotype was recorded many times. The chain combines TRBV11-2 with TRBJ1-5; 7 bases are shared with TRBD1. Trimming took 5 bases from V and 3 from J; bases not matched to a gene: 4. This CDR3 contains 14 residues. Germline-derived CDR1 and CDR2 are SGHAT and FQNNGV. CDR3 bases: TGTGCCAGCAGCCAGGACAGGATCAATCAGCCCCAGCATTTT. Translation: CASSQDRINQPQHF.

This clonotype was found many times. The V and J genes are TRBV11-2 and TRBJ2-1, with D uncertain. The V and J ends lost 4 bases and 1 base respectively, with 8 bases between them. The CDR3 runs to 14 residues. Germline V CDR1 and CDR2: SGHAT, FQNNGV. The CDR3 protein is CASSWTLSYNEQFF. DNA for the CDR3: TGTGCCAGCAGCTGGACCCTTTCCTACAATGAGCAGTTCTTC.

This clonotype was observed a handful of times. The CDR3 bases are TGCGCCAGCAGCTTGGAAGGACAGGGGCGAGAAAAACTGTTTTTT. Translating it yields CASSLEGQGREKLFF. This chain links TRBV5-1 with TRBJ1-4, with 9 positions matching TRBD1. Germline CDR1 and CDR2: SGHRS and YFSETQ. This CDR3 is 15 amino acids long. V gave up 0 bases and J gave up 8 bases; unmatched junction bases: 5.